There are a few counts of the clone carrying this TCR beta chain. The data derive from a study of early T cells in non-severe SARS-CoV-2 infection. CDR1 is MDHEN, CDR2 SYDVKM, per germline. The J segment lost 7 bases and the V segment lost 4 bases, leaving 12 bases of the junction unmatched. The CDR3 length is 16 residues. Molecules of cDNA were individually given unique molecular identifiers that were attached to them. TCRdb fed the 5' RACE reads into MiXCR, producing one record per CDR3 protein. The sample contains tens of thousands of distinct CDR3 sequences, approximately 11% of which appear only once.

This receptor was identified in an adult who was a healthcare worker with PCR-confirmed SARS-CoV-2 infection or an uninfected control (not recorded which). This sequence joins TRBV28 and TRBJ2-1, with 8 bases aligning to TRBD2. Input material: whole blood. CDR3 in amino acids: CASSSARTSQLNEQFF. The CDR3 DNA reads TGTGCCAGCAGTTCGGCGAGGACTAGCCAGTTGAATGAGCAGTTCTTC.